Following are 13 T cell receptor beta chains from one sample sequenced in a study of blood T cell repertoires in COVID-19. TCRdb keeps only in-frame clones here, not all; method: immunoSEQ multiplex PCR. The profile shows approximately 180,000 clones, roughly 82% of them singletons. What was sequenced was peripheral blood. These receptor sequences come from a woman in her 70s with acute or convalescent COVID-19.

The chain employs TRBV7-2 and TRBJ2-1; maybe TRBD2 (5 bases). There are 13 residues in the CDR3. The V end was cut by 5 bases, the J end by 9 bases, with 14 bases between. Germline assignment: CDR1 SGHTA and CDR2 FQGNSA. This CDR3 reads CASSQVWETEQFF. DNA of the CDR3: TGTGCCAGCAGCCAAGTGTGGGAGACTGAGCAGTTCTTC. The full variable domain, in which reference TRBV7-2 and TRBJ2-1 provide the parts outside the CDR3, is GAGVSQSPSNKVTEKGKDVELRCDPISGHTALYWYRQSLGQGLEFLIYFQGNSAPDKSGLPSDRFSAERTGGSVSTLTIQRTQQEDSAVYLCASSQVWETEQFFGPGTRLTVL.

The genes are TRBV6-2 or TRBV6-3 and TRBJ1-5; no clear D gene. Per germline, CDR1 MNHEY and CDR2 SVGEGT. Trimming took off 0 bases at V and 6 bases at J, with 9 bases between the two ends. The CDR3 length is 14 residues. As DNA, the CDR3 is TGTGCCAGCAGTTACTCGGGAGAAGGTCAGCCCCAGCATTTT. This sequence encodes CASSYSGEGQPQHF.

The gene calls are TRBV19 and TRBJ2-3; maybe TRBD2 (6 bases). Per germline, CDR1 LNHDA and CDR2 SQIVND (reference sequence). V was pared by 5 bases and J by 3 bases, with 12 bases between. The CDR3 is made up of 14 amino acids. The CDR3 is CASSLQGRTDTQYF. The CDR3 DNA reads TGTGCCAGTAGTCTACAAGGGAGGACAGATACGCAGTATTTT.

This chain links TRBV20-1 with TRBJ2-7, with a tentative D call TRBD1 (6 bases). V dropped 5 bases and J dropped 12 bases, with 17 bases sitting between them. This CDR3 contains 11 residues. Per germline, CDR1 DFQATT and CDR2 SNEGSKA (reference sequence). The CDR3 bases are TGCAGTGCTGAGGGGGTGGGCCGGGGGTACTTC. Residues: CSAEGVGRGYF.

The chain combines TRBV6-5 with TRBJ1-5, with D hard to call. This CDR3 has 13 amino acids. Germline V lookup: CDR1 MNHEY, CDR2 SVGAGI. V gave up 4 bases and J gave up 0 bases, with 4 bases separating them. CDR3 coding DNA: TGTGCCAGCAGTTCCCTTAGCAATCAGCCCCAGCATTTT. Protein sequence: CASSSLSNQPQHF.

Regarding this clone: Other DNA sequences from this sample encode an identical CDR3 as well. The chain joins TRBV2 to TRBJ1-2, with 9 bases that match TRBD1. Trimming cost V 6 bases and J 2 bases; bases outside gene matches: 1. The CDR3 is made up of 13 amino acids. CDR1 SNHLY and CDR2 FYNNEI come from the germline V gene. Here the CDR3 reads CASSGQGNYGYTF. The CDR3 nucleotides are TGTGCCAGCAGCGGACAGGGGAACTATGGCTACACCTTC.

The CDR3 bases are TGTGCCAGCAGCTTAGATTTCAGGGGTCCGGCGACTGAAAAACTGTTTTTT. This translates into CASSLDFRGPATEKLFF. The J gene is TRBJ1-4, the V gene TRBV11-3; TRBD1 might be the D (6 bases). CDR1 and CDR2 (germline): SGHNT, YENEEA. The V and J ends lost 0 bases and 7 bases respectively, with 18 bases between them. There are 17 residues in the CDR3.

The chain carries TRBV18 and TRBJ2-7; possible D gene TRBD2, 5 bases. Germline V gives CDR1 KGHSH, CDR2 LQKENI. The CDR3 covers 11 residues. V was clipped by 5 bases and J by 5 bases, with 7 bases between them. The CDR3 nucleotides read TGTGCCAGCTCATGGGGAGACGAGCAGTACTTC. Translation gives CASSWGDEQYF.

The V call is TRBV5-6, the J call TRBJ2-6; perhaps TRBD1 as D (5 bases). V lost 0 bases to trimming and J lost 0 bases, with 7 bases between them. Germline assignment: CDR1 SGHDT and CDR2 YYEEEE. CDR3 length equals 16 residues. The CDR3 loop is CASSLGQTSGANVLTF. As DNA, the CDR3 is TGTGCCAGCAGCTTGGGACAGACCTCTGGGGCCAACGTCCTGACTTTC. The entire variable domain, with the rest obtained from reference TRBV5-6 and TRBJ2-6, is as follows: DAGVTQSPTHLIKTRGQQVTLRCSPKSGHDTVSWYQQALGQGPQFIFQYYEEEERQRGNFPDRFSGHQFPNYSSELNVNALLLGDSALYLCASSLGQTSGANVLTFGAGSRLTVL.

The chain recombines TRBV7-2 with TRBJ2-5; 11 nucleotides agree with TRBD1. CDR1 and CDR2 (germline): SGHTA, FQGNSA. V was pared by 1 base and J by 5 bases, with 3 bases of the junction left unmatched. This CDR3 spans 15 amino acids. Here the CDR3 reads CASSLGGQGAETQYF. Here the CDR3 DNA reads TGTGCCAGCAGCTTAGGAGGACAGGGGGCCGAGACCCAGTACTTC.

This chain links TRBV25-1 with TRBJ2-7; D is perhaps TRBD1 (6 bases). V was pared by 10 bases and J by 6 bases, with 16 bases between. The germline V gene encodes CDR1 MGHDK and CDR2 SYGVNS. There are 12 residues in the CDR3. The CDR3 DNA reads TGTGCCACTTCCGGGACATTCTTCGAGCAGTACTTC. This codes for CATSGTFFEQYF.

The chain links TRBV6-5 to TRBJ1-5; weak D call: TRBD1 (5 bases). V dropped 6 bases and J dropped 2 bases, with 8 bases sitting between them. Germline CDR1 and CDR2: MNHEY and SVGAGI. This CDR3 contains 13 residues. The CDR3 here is CASRRQRNQPQHF. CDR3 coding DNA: TGTGCCAGCAGGCGACAGCGCAATCAGCCCCAGCATTTT.

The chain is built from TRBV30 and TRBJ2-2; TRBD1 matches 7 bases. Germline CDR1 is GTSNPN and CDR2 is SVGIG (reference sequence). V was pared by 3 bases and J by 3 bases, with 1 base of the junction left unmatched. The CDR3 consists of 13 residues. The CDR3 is CAWRTGYTGELFF. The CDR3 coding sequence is TGTGCCTGGAGGACAGGGTACACCGGGGAGCTGTTTTTT.